These T cell receptor beta chains were read from a single sample in a study of beta chain features in type 1 diabetes. Using immunoSEQ multiplex PCR, the repertoire was profiled, and TCRdb retains in-frame clones only, with some absent. The data show under 250,000 clones, 25% to 30% seen once. What was sequenced was central memory CD4+ T cells from blood. These receptors all stem from a man aged 30 to 39 in good health. CDR3s include the opening cysteine and the closing phenylalanine or tryptophan. The D gene is left open where the match is weak. Clone sizes are given selectively: once, few, many, or a class where the clone is expanded.

DNA: TGTGCCAGCAGCTTAGCGCGACCTGAAAACACCGGGGAGCTGTTTTTT
CDR3: CASSLARPENTGELFF
V: TRBV7-2
J: TRBJ2-2
size: NA
D: NA

DNA: TGCAGCGCGGACGGGACTAGCGGGAGGGGAGATCCCAATGAGCAGTTCTTC
CDR3: CSADGTSGRGDPNEQFF
V: TRBV29-1
J: TRBJ2-1
size: few
D: TRBD2

DNA: TGTGCCAGCAGTTCGGCTGGGCTCTCTGGGGCCAACGTCCTGACTTTC
CDR3: CASSSAGLSGANVLTF
V: TRBV6-6
J: TRBJ2-6
size: few
D: NA

DNA: TGTGCCATTAGCACAGGGGCCGGGCGGACCGGGGAGCTGTTTTTT
CDR3: CAISTGAGRTGELFF
V: TRBV7-6
J: TRBJ2-2
size: NA
D: TRBD1

DNA: TGCGCCAGCAGCACCCGGACAGGGGAGACCGATACGCAGTATTTT
CDR3: CASSTRTGETDTQYF
V: TRBV5-1
J: TRBJ2-3
size: once
D: TRBD1

DNA: TGTGCCAGCAGGGGCCGAGATACGCAGTATTTT
CDR3: CASRGRDTQYF
V: TRBV2
J: TRBJ2-3
size: many
D: NA

DNA: TGTGCCACAGGGGACCAAGAGACCCAGTACTTC
CDR3: CATGDQETQYF
V: TRBV28
J: TRBJ2-5
size: NA
D: NA

DNA: TGTGCCAGCAGTCACAGGGGGGGTGGAGAGACCCAGTACTTC
CDR3: CASSHRGGGETQYF
V: TRBV6-1
J: TRBJ2-5
size: NA
D: NA

DNA: TGTGCCAGCCACGGGACAGGGGGGAACACTGAAGCTTTCTTT
CDR3: CASHGTGGNTEAFF
V: TRBV30
J: TRBJ1-1
size: NA
D: TRBD1

DNA: TGCGCCAGCAGCAACCCGGGAGGCAACACAGATACGCAGTATTTT
CDR3: CASSNPGGNTDTQYF
V: TRBV5-1
J: TRBJ2-3
size: few
D: TRBD2

DNA: TGCAGCGTTGAAGAGACAGCTAGCGACACGCAGTATTTT
CDR3: CSVEETASDTQYF
V: TRBV29-1
J: TRBJ2-3
size: NA
D: NA

DNA: TGTGCCAGCAGCTTAGTTTCATGGGGCAGCAAAGAGACCCAGTACTTC
CDR3: CASSLVSWGSKETQYF
V: TRBV7-9
J: TRBJ2-5
size: NA
D: NA

DNA: TGTGCCAGCAGCTCCGGACAGGGGGACTATGGCTACACCTTC
CDR3: CASSSGQGDYGYTF
V: TRBV7-9
J: TRBJ1-2
size: NA
D: TRBD1

DNA: TGTGCCAGCAGCTCCACGGACTTCACCGGGGAGCTGTTTTTT
CDR3: CASSSTDFTGELFF
V: TRBV7-2
J: TRBJ2-2
size: NA
D: NA

DNA: TGTGCCAGCAGCTTAGCTGGTTCCTACGAGCAGTACTTC
CDR3: CASSLAGSYEQYF
V: TRBV7-7
J: TRBJ2-7
size: NA
D: NA

DNA: TGTGCCAGCACCCGGACTATAGATCGGGGTGAGCAGTTCTTC
CDR3: CASTRTIDRGEQFF
V: TRBV7-2
J: TRBJ2-1
size: NA
D: NA

DNA: TGTGCCAGCAGTATGGGGGCAGGAAGCTCCTACGAGCAGTACTTC
CDR3: CASSMGAGSSYEQYF
V: TRBV27
J: TRBJ2-7
size: few
D: NA

DNA: TGCGCCAGCAGCTTGAATACGGGGGGTGTTTACAATGAGCAGTTCTTC
CDR3: CASSLNTGGVYNEQFF
V: TRBV5-1
J: TRBJ2-1
size: few
D: TRBD2

DNA: TGCAGTGCTAGCACAGATACGCAGTATTTT
CDR3: CSASTDTQYF
V: TRBV20-1
J: TRBJ2-3
size: NA
D: NA

DNA: TGCGCCAGCAGCTTGGAAGCGACAGGGGGTTTCGGCTACACCTTC
CDR3: CASSLEATGGFGYTF
V: TRBV5-1
J: TRBJ1-2
size: NA
D: TRBD1

DNA: TGTGCCAGCAGCTGGACAGACTCAGGAGCTGAAGCTTTCTTT
CDR3: CASSWTDSGAEAFF
V: TRBV7-2
J: TRBJ1-1
size: NA
D: NA

DNA: TGTGCCAGCAGCCAAGAAAGAGAGCAGTACTTC
CDR3: CASSQEREQYF
V: TRBV14
J: TRBJ2-7
size: NA
D: NA

DNA: TGTGCCTGGCAAGGCTTGGCTGAAGCTTTCTTT
CDR3: CAWQGLAEAFF
V: TRBV30
J: TRBJ1-1
size: few
D: NA

DNA: TGTGCCAGCAGCTCGGACAGGCTTCAGTACTTC
CDR3: CASSSDRLQYF
V: TRBV7-2
J: TRBJ2-7
size: NA
D: TRBD1

DNA: TGTGCCAGCAGGGGGGATGAAGCTTTCTTT
CDR3: CASRGDEAFF
V: TRBV28
J: TRBJ1-1
size: NA
D: NA

DNA: TGTGCCAGCAGCTTTCCTGGGTGGGGGAGAGGGGAGGATTCACCCCTCCACTTT
CDR3: CASSFPGWGRGEDSPLHF
V: TRBV7-8
J: TRBJ1-6
size: few
D: NA

DNA: TGTGCCAGCAGCTTAGATCGGACTAGCGGGAGTTCCAAAAACATTCAGTACTTC
CDR3: CASSLDRTSGSSKNIQYF
V: TRBV11-2
J: TRBJ2-4
size: NA
D: TRBD2

DNA: TGTGCCAGCAGCTTATCGACCGGGACCCAAGGAACTTTCTTT
CDR3: CASSLSTGTQGTFF
V: TRBV7-9
J: TRBJ1-1
size: many
D: NA

DNA: TGTGCCAGCAGCCAATCAGGCAGCTCCTACGAGCAGTACTTC
CDR3: CASSQSGSSYEQYF
V: TRBV14
J: TRBJ2-7
size: once
D: NA

DNA: TGCGCCAGCAGCCAAGTGGATCTGGGACTAGCGGGGGCCCTCAATGAGCAGTTCTTC
CDR3: CASSQVDLGLAGALNEQFF
V: TRBV4-1
J: TRBJ2-1
size: many
D: TRBD2

DNA: TGCAGTGCGATTCCGAGTGAGACCCAGTACTTC
CDR3: CSAIPSETQYF
V: TRBV20-1
J: TRBJ2-5
size: few
D: NA

DNA: TGTGCCAGCAGTCCGTCCCGGGACAGGGCTGAGCAGTTCTTC
CDR3: CASSPSRDRAEQFF
V: TRBV28
J: TRBJ2-1
size: NA
D: TRBD1

DNA: TGTGCCAGCAGTCCCCCTGGGGTAGCGGGAGTGGTTAACGGGCAGTTCTTC
CDR3: CASSPPGVAGVVNGQFF
V: TRBV28
J: TRBJ2-1
size: NA
D: TRBD2

DNA: TGTGCCAGCAGGGTAAGCAACCCCTGGAAGGGTGAGCAGTTCTTC
CDR3: CASRVSNPWKGEQFF
V: TRBV2
J: TRBJ2-1
size: NA
D: NA

DNA: TGCGCCAGCAGCGGGGACACCAACTCCTACAATGAGCAGTTCTTC
CDR3: CASSGDTNSYNEQFF
V: TRBV5-1
J: TRBJ2-1
size: NA
D: NA

DNA: TGTGCCAGCAACCACGACAGGGTGGACACTGAAGCTTTCTTT
CDR3: CASNHDRVDTEAFF
V: TRBV7-9
J: TRBJ1-1
size: few
D: TRBD1

DNA: TGTGCCAGCAGTAACGGACGGACAGGGGTATACGAGCAGTACTTC
CDR3: CASSNGRTGVYEQYF
V: TRBV6-5
J: TRBJ2-7
size: few
D: TRBD1

DNA: TGTGCCAGCAGCTTAATTCCGTTTGGTCTAGCGGGGACCGGGGAGCTGTTTTTT
CDR3: CASSLIPFGLAGTGELFF
V: TRBV7-2
J: TRBJ2-2
size: NA
D: TRBD2

DNA: TGTGCTAGTGGTTTGGGTCGACAGGGGGCAAATGAGCAGTTCTTC
CDR3: CASGLGRQGANEQFF
V: TRBV12-5
J: TRBJ2-1
size: NA
D: TRBD1

DNA: TGCAGTGCGGGGGAGTCGGAGACCCAGTACTTC
CDR3: CSAGESETQYF
V: TRBV20-1
J: TRBJ2-5
size: NA
D: NA

DNA: TGTGCCAGCAGCGGGGGGCTCCCAGGGAACGGCTACACCTTC
CDR3: CASSGGLPGNGYTF
V: TRBV28
J: TRBJ1-2
size: few
D: NA

DNA: TGTGCCAGCAGCTTAGGGTTAGCAGATACGCAGTATTTT
CDR3: CASSLGLADTQYF
V: TRBV7-6
J: TRBJ2-3
size: many
D: NA

DNA: TGTGCCAGCAGTGCCAGACTAGCAGATACGCAGTATTTT
CDR3: CASSARLADTQYF
V: TRBV28
J: TRBJ2-3
size: NA
D: NA

DNA: TGTGCCAGCGAAGGGCAGATCCACAATGAGCAGTTCTTC
CDR3: CASEGQIHNEQFF
V: TRBV7-2
J: TRBJ2-1
size: few
D: NA

DNA: TGTGCCAGGACACCAGGGGGAGGCCACTATGGCTACACCTTC
CDR3: CARTPGGGHYGYTF
V: TRBV2
J: TRBJ1-2
size: NA
D: TRBD1

DNA: TGTGCCAGCTCACCCGGACAGGGTGAGACCCAGTACTTC
CDR3: CASSPGQGETQYF
V: TRBV18
J: TRBJ2-5
size: NA
D: TRBD1

DNA: TGTGCCAGCAGCTTACTAGCGTCTAGCACAGATACGCAGTATTTT
CDR3: CASSLLASSTDTQYF
V: TRBV7-8
J: TRBJ2-3
size: NA
D: NA

DNA: TGCGCCAGCAGCTGGGGGGACAGACCCTACGAGCAGTACTTC
CDR3: CASSWGDRPYEQYF
V: TRBV5-1
J: TRBJ2-7
size: NA
D: NA

DNA: TGTGCCTGGAGTATCTACAATGAGCAGTTCTTC
CDR3: CAWSIYNEQFF
V: TRBV30
J: TRBJ2-1
size: few
D: NA

DNA: TGCGCCAGCGCGGTGGCGGCCTCGAACACCGGGGAGCTGTTTTTT
CDR3: CASAVAASNTGELFF
V: TRBV5-1
J: TRBJ2-2
size: NA
D: NA

DNA: TGTGCCAGCAACCTTAAGGGTCCCAACTATGGCTACACCTTC
CDR3: CASNLKGPNYGYTF
V: TRBV21-1
J: TRBJ1-2
size: few
D: NA

DNA: TGCGCCAGCAGCTTGGACCCGTCGGTTGGCACTGAAGCTTTCTTT
CDR3: CASSLDPSVGTEAFF
V: TRBV5-1
J: TRBJ1-1
size: NA
D: NA

DNA: TGTGCCAGCCTGGGGGGGCGGTTCTCGACCCGGAACACTGAAGCTTTCTTT
CDR3: CASLGGRFSTRNTEAFF
V: TRBV25-1
J: TRBJ1-1
size: NA
D: NA

DNA: TGTGCCAGCAGCCCGGGACAGGCGATTTACAATGAGCAGTTCTTC
CDR3: CASSPGQAIYNEQFF
V: TRBV7-7
J: TRBJ2-1
size: NA
D: TRBD1

DNA: TGCGCCAGCAGCCAAGATAGTAACAGGGCCTACAATGAGCAGTTCTTC
CDR3: CASSQDSNRAYNEQFF
V: TRBV4-3
J: TRBJ2-1
size: NA
D: NA

DNA: TGTGCCAGCAGCTTAGAGGGGGGATTCAGTACAGATACGCAGTATTTT
CDR3: CASSLEGGFSTDTQYF
V: TRBV7-2
J: TRBJ2-3
size: NA
D: NA

DNA: TGCAGCGCTCGGTCGGGTGAGGGAATGAACATTCAGTACTTC
CDR3: CSARSGEGMNIQYF
V: TRBV29-1
J: TRBJ2-4
size: many
D: NA